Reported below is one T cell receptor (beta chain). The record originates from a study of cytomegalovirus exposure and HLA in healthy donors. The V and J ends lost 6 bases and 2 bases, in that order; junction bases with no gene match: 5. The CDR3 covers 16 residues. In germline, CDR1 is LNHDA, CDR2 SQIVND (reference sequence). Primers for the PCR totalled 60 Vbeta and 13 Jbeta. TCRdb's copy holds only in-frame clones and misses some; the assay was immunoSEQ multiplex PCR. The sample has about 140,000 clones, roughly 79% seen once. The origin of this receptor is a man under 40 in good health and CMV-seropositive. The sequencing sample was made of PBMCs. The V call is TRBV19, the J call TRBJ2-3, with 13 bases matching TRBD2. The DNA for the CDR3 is TGTGCCAGTAGCCCGGGACTAGCGGGGAACACAGATACGCAGTATTTT. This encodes CASSPGLAGNTDTQYF.